These 27 T cell receptor beta chains were all obtained from the same sample, sequenced in a study of blood T cells in healthy people across ages. Alongside a J-beta primer mix, a sample-barcoded 5' primer served in a second PCR lasting roughly 7 to 12 cycles. Each CDR3 protein gets one entry after TCRdb re-called the 5' RACE reads with MiXCR. The sample carries about 1.4 million distinct CDR3 sequences, almost 60% recorded once. The sample consisted of blood. All receptors derive from a man between 18 and 29 years old in good health.

This sequence joins TRBV4-1 and TRBJ2-7; the D gene could be TRBD1 or TRBD2 (5 bases each). Trimming left V 3 bases short and J 3 bases short, with 12 bases between. This CDR3 is built from 14 residues. The germline gives CDR1 MGHRA, CDR2 YSYEKL. The DNA for the CDR3 is TGCGCCAGCAGCCAGAGGGGACCGTTCTACGAGCAGTACTTC. Translated: CASSQRGPFYEQYF.

V is TRBV28 and J is TRBJ2-1, with 10 bases matching TRBD1. Germline values: CDR1 MDHEN, CDR2 SYDVKM. The trim removed 6 bases at V and 1 base at J, leaving 6 bases unmatched. The CDR3 runs to 16 residues. The CDR3 spells CASRPWDRGSYNEQFF. The CDR3 DNA reads as TGTGCCAGCAGGCCCTGGGACAGGGGATCCTACAATGAGCAGTTCTTC.

The gene calls are TRBV6-1 and TRBJ2-3; D is unclear. V lost 3 bases, J lost 0 bases, and 10 bases lay in between. Per the germline V gene, CDR1 is MNHNS and CDR2 is SASEGT. The CDR3 contains 15 residues. Written as DNA, the CDR3 is TGTGCCAGCAGTGAGGAGTCCCCAAGCACAGATACGCAGTATTTT. It translates to CASSEESPSTDTQYF.

This chain links TRBV7-9 with TRBJ1-2, with 9 positions matching TRBD1. Germline loops: CDR1 SEHNR, CDR2 FQNEAQ (reference sequence). The CDR3 is 14 residues long. V shed 4 bases and J 4 bases; nucleotides not matched to a gene: 4. DNA of the CDR3: TGTGCCAGCAGCTCCCGGGACAGGGCCTATGGCTACACCTTC. This codes for CASSSRDRAYGYTF.

The chain uses TRBV6-2 or TRBV6-3 and TRBJ2-5, with 7 bases identical to TRBD1. The CDR3 sequence is 13 residues long. J was trimmed by 2 bases and V by 6 bases; bases with no gene match: 3. The germline V gene encodes CDR1 MNHEY and CDR2 SVGEGT. The CDR3 sequence: CASRKTGQETQYF. The CDR3 region has the DNA TGTGCCAGCAGAAAGACAGGGCAAGAGACCCAGTACTTC.

A note on this clonotype: The junction and the germline gene differ at one end; a read error may be behind it. CDR3 sequence (DNA): TGCGCAAGCAGCCAAGTGCAGTTTAACACTGAAGCTTTCTTT. Residues: CASSQVQFNTEAFF. The V call is TRBV4-3, the J call TRBJ1-1; D is unresolved. Germline CDR1 reads LGHNA; CDR2 reads YSLEER. The length of the CDR3 is 14 residues.

J is TRBJ1-4 and V is TRBV6-5; 7 nucleotides match TRBD1. After removal of 6 bases from V and 5 bases from J, the junction contained 6 bases not matched to a gene. CDR1 and CDR2 from the germline V gene are MNHEY and SVGAGI. The CDR3 runs 14 residues. CDR3 sequence (DNA): TGTGCCAGCAGACCTACAGGGGCAAATGAAAAACTGTTTTTT. It yields the protein CASRPTGANEKLFF.

J is TRBJ1-5 and V is TRBV28; tentatively, D is TRBD1 (6 bases). This CDR3 is 14 amino acids long. V lost 3 bases and J 5 bases, leaving 11 bases between the germline ends. The germline CDR1 and CDR2 sequences are MDHEN and SYDVKM. CDR3 coding DNA: TGTGCCAGCAGTTTGACCAGGGGTGATCAGCCCCAGCATTTT. Amino acids: CASSLTRGDQPQHF.

The V gene is TRBV12-3 or TRBV12-4, the J gene TRBJ2-3; D remains unclear. The CDR3 consists of 13 residues. V gave up 5 bases and J gave up 8 bases, with 14 bases separating them. The CDR3 DNA sequence: TGTGCCAGCAGTGTAAATCTTGAGGTTACGCAGTATTTT. This encodes CASSVNLEVTQYF.

This clonotype was counted only a few times. This chain connects TRBV4-3 to TRBJ2-7; weak D call: TRBD2 (6 bases). Germline-derived CDR1 and CDR2 are LGHNA and YSLEER. The CDR3 consists of 20 residues. V shed 1 base and J shed 4 bases, with 29 bases lying between them. The CDR3 spells CASSQARRRVPHSKDYEQYF. DNA for the CDR3: TGCGCCAGCAGCCAAGCAAGACGGAGGGTTCCCCACTCGAAAGATTACGAGCAGTACTTC.

This chain joins TRBV5-1 and TRBJ2-1; 12 positions match TRBD2. The CDR3 spans 15 residues. The V gene end was trimmed by 3 bases and the J gene end by 8 bases; junction bases not matched to a gene: 6. The germline gives CDR1 SGHRS, CDR2 YFSETQ. CDR3 residues: CASSSAGLAGHEQFF. The CDR3 DNA reads TGCGCCAGCAGCTCCGCCGGACTAGCGGGGCATGAGCAGTTCTTC.

This clonotype has more than one count but fewer than ten. This chain links TRBV4-2 with TRBJ2-7; D may be TRBD1 (5 bases). Germline lookup yields CDR1 LGHNA and CDR2 YNFKEQ. The V end was cut by 4 bases, the J end by 2 bases, with 12 bases between. This CDR3 spans 14 amino acids. The CDR3 here is CASSLRQTAYEQYF. The DNA for the CDR3 is TGTGCCAGCAGCCTTCGGCAGACAGCCTACGAGCAGTACTTC.

The rearrangement links TRBV6-2 or TRBV6-3 to TRBJ2-5, with 11 bases that match TRBD2. With 11 bases clipped from V and 11 bases from J, the junction kept 16 bases outside the gene matches. CDR3 length: 14 amino acids. The V gene's germline CDR1 is MNHEY and CDR2 SVGEGT. CDR3 residues: CAAAQASGRPEQYF. CDR3 sequence (DNA): TGTGCCGCGGCTCAGGCTAGCGGGAGGCCGGAGCAGTACTTC.

J is TRBJ1-4 and V is TRBV27, with D maybe TRBD1 (5 bases). The V gene's germline CDR1 is MNHEY and CDR2 SMNVEV (reference sequence). V was clipped by 4 bases and J by 1 base, with 7 bases between them. This CDR3 comprises 14 residues. The CDR3 region is CASSSRGTNEKLFF. CDR3 DNA: TGTGCCAGCAGTTCGAGGGGAACTAATGAAAAACTGTTTTTT.

The chain has TRBV6-5 and TRBJ1-2, with unresolved D. This CDR3 has 15 residues. Germline CDR1 and CDR2: MNHEY and SVGAGI. The ends were cut back, 2 bases at V and 2 bases at J, with 12 bases in the middle. CDR3 coding DNA: TGTGCCAGCAGTTACACGGCCCAAGGGAACTATGGCTACACCTTC. It translates to CASSYTAQGNYGYTF.

The chain combines TRBV20-1 with TRBJ2-1, with a possible D match to TRBD1 (6 bases). The ends were cut back, 0 bases at V and 5 bases at J, with 11 bases in the middle. The CDR3 loop spans 14 amino acids. CDR1 DFQATT and CDR2 SNEGSKA come from the germline V gene (reference sequence). The CDR3 DNA sequence: TGCAGTGCTAGAGACCCGGACAGAAACAATGAGCAGTTCTTC. It is translated as CSARDPDRNNEQFF.

The J gene is TRBJ1-5, the V gene TRBV6-6, with D possibly TRBD1 on 5 matching bases. The CDR3 consists of 14 residues. The V end lost 0 bases, the J end lost 6 bases, and 9 bases lay between the germline ends. Germline V gene sequence: CDR1 MNHNY, CDR2 SVGAGI (reference sequence). The CDR3 loop reads CASSYSGAGQPQHF. The CDR3 nucleotides read TGTGCCAGCAGTTACTCTGGGGCCGGTCAGCCCCAGCATTTT.

This clonotype has more than one count but fewer than ten. V gene TRBV12-3 or TRBV12-4 combines with J gene TRBJ1-4; perhaps TRBD1 as D (5 bases). Trimming took off 2 bases at V and 5 bases at J, with 9 bases between the two ends. This CDR3 comprises 14 residues. The CDR3 DNA sequence: TGTGCCAGCAGTTTACGGGCAGGGAATGAAAAACTGTTTTTT. It is translated as CASSLRAGNEKLFF.

This chain joins TRBV6-2 or TRBV6-3 and TRBJ1-1, with D possibly being TRBD1 (5 bases). The CDR3 runs to 16 residues. Per germline, CDR1 MNHEY and CDR2 SVGEGT. V lost 7 bases to trimming and J lost 1 base, with 19 bases between them. The CDR3 bases are TGTGCCAGCATCCCGGGGGGTTTCGCTTGGAACACTGAAGCTTTCTTT. It yields the protein CASIPGGFAWNTEAFF.

As regards this clonotype: One junction end does not reproduce the germline sequence, and a read error may be involved. CDR3 DNA sequence: TGCGCCAGTAGCTTGGCCGGGACAGGGGGCTTGAACTATGGCTACACCTTC. Residues: CASSLAGTGGLNYGYTF. The rearrangement joins TRBV5-1 to TRBJ1-2; TRBD1 agrees at 12 bases. This CDR3 comprises 17 residues. Germline V gene lookup returns CDR1 SGHRS and CDR2 YFSETQ.

The chain couples TRBV9 to TRBJ2-3, with 9 bases that match TRBD2. Germline CDR1 SGDLS, CDR2 YYNGEE. The CDR3 runs 17 residues. V was clipped by 0 bases and J by 2 bases; unmatched bases: 7. CDR3 residues: CASSVGIGGGDTDTQYF. For the CDR3, the DNA is TGTGCCAGCAGCGTAGGGATCGGCGGGGGGGACACAGATACGCAGTATTTT.

This sequence joins TRBV12-3 or TRBV12-4 and TRBJ2-1, with TRBD2 matching 11 bases. With 3 bases clipped from V and 4 bases from J, the junction kept 5 bases outside the gene matches. The length of the CDR3 is 16 residues. In DNA, the CDR3 is TGTGCCAGCAGTTTTAGGACTAGCGGGCCGTACAATGAGCAGTTCTTC. Translated, it gives CASSFRTSGPYNEQFF.

The count of this clonotype is one. The rearrangement joins TRBV5-5 to TRBJ2-5; 8 bases map to TRBD1. The last part of the DNA fits TRBJ2-7 better; the J call may be wrong. Germline V CDR1 and CDR2: SGHKS, YYEKEE (reference sequence). CDR3 length: 15 residues. For the CDR3, the DNA is TGTGCCAGCAGCCAGTCCGGACAGGGATATAGCGAGCAGTACTTC. Protein sequence: CASSQSGQGYSEQYF.

The V gene is TRBV4-1, the J gene TRBJ2-2, with 14 bases identical to TRBD2. This CDR3 spans 17 amino acids. Trimming took 4 bases from V and 8 from J; bases not matched to a gene: 9. Germline values: CDR1 MGHRA, CDR2 YSYEKL. CDR3 sequence reads: CASSRMTSGRERGELFF. As DNA, the CDR3 is TGCGCCAGCAGCCGAATGACTAGCGGGAGGGAAAGAGGGGAGCTGTTTTTT.

The genes are TRBV10-3 and TRBJ2-3; TRBD2 aligns across 13 bases. The CDR3 is 16 residues long. V lost 2 bases and J lost 3; bases outside the gene matches: 2. The V gene's germline CDR1 is ENHRY and CDR2 SYGVKD. The DNA of the CDR3 is TGTGCCATCAGTGAGCCGACTAGCGGGGGGACAGATACGCAGTATTTT. It yields the protein CAISEPTSGGTDTQYF.

The chain couples TRBV7-6 to TRBJ1-5; D ambiguous. The ends were cut back, 3 bases at V and 4 bases at J, with 13 bases in the middle. The CDR3 spans 15 residues. Germline lookup yields CDR1 SGHVS and CDR2 FNYEAQ. As DNA, the CDR3 is TGTGCCAGCAGCTTGGGTAGCGGGCGAAATCAGCCCCAGCATTTT. The encoded protein is CASSLGSGRNQPQHF.

Concerning this clonotype: The germline gene is not matched at one end of the junction; a read error may be the cause. The CDR3 nucleotides read TGTGCCTGCAGCTCGGGACTAGCGGGACGCACAGATACGCAGTATTTT. Translating it yields CACSSGLAGRTDTQYF. The chain joins TRBV7-9 to TRBJ2-3, with TRBD2 matching over 13 bases. This CDR3 region has 16 residues. CDR1 and CDR2 (germline): SEHNR, FQNEAQ (reference sequence).